The T cell receptor (beta chain) described here comes from a study of cytomegalovirus exposure and HLA in healthy donors. On the study more broadly: Both the 95 to 150 validation repertoires and the approximately 640 first-cohort repertoires used the same platform, as reported by a later analysis.

Repertoires were generated with immunoSEQ multiplex PCR, while TCRdb's copy carries only in-frame clones and drops some. The sample has tens of thousands of clones, approximately 94% seen once. Whole-study results and caveats: A list of 164 TCR beta chains associated with cytomegalovirus was given. Specificity of a few CMV-associated chains for CMV antigens was verified in vitro.

As for this clone: The antigen remains unidentified.

This sequence was found in a woman in her late teens or twenties in good health and CMV-seropositive. Material: PBMCs.

The CDR3 loop is CASSLTGGVYEQYF. In DNA, the CDR3 is TGTGCCAGCAGCTTGACAGGGGGCGTCTACGAGCAGTACTTC. This chain joins TRBV5-8 and TRBJ2-7; 9 bases are a match to TRBD1. V shed 1 base, J shed 3 bases, and the junction held 2 bases outside the gene matches. This CDR3 comprises 14 residues. Germline V CDR1 and CDR2: SGHTS, YDEGEE.